These 18 T cell receptor beta chains originate from one sample sequenced in a study of T cell repertoires in cytomegalovirus infection. Their specific antigens are unknown. Via MiXCR, TCRdb re-called the reads, giving one row per CDR3 protein. The table lists hundreds of thousands of distinct CDR3 sequences, roughly 30% of them singletons. The starting material was cultured CD8+ T cells from PBMCs, obtained from culture after CMV antigen stimulation. These receptor sequences come from a human donor in good health (CMV status not recorded). Some clones in this sample may be carry-over from other donors' samples.

The rearrangement links TRBV12-5 to TRBJ2-1; possible D gene TRBD1, 5 bases. Germline V gene data show CDR1 as LGHNT and CDR2 as FRNRAP. The CDR3 is 17 amino acids. V lost 6 bases and J lost 9, with 27 bases in between. CDR3 amino acids: CASGAEESGSQPGEQFF. In DNA, the CDR3 is TGTGCTAGTGGCGCCGAGGAATCAGGGTCCCAACCGGGTGAGCAGTTCTTC.

This chain links TRBV24-1 with TRBJ2-3; the D gene is possibly TRBD2 (6 bases). The CDR3 is 14 residues long. Germline V gene lookup returns CDR1 KGHDR and CDR2 SFDVKD. Trimming cost V 1 base and J 6 bases, with 10 bases left between them. The CDR3 is CATSDFGGADTQYF. DNA of the CDR3: TGTGCCACCAGTGATTTCGGAGGGGCTGATACGCAGTATTTT.

The chain has TRBV7-9 and TRBJ2-5; no reliable D call. Between the trimmed V and J ends, which lost 2 bases and 5 bases, there was a span of 12 bases. Germline lookup yields CDR1 SEHNR and CDR2 FQNEAQ (reference sequence). This CDR3 contains 14 residues. The CDR3 coding sequence is TGTGCCAGCAGCTTACTGGACGGTGAGGAGACCCAGTACTTC. It specifies CASSLLDGEETQYF.

CDR3 DNA sequence: TGTGCCAGCAGTTACTTTGCGGGGGCCCTAGCGGGGGATAGCTACAATGAGCAGTTCTTC. Translating it yields CASSYFAGALAGDSYNEQFF. This chain links TRBV6-5 with TRBJ2-1; TRBD2 aligns across 10 bases. The junction had 15 bases not matched to a gene; V was cut back by 1 base and J by 3 bases. Germline lookup yields CDR1 MNHEY and CDR2 SVGAGI. CDR3 length: 20 residues.

On this clonotype itself: This sequence may be a read error, since a much larger clone differs from it by one base. The final CDR3 position lacks the conserved phenylalanine or tryptophan, pointing to a likely read error. This rearrangement joins TRBV7-2 to TRBJ2-1; D is perhaps TRBD1 or TRBD2 (6 bases each). The CDR3 is made up of 16 amino acids. Germline V gene lookup returns CDR1 SGHTA and CDR2 FQGNSA. The ends were cut back, 1 base at V and 5 bases at J, with 15 bases in the middle. CDR3 bases: TGTGCCAGCAGCTTAGTCCCGGGGGCAGGGGACAATGAGCAGTTCCTC. Translated: CASSLVPGAGDNEQFL.

The V call is TRBV7-6, the J call TRBJ2-1, with 13 bases that match TRBD2. The CDR3 totals 17 residues. Germline CDR1 reads SGHVS; CDR2 reads FNYEAQ. Trimming cost V 5 bases and J 8 bases; bases outside gene matches: 12. DNA of the CDR3: TGTGCCAGCAGCCTCCGGACTAGCGGGGGACCTGTCGATGAGCAGTTCTTC. It yields the protein CASSLRTSGGPVDEQFF.

This clonotype was counted ten times or more. The chain recombines TRBV7-8 with TRBJ1-2, with D perhaps matching TRBD1 (5 bases). Trimming pared 3 bases from V and 6 bases from J, leaving 14 bases between. The CDR3 runs 14 residues. CDR1 is SGHVS, CDR2 FQNEAQ, per germline. The CDR3, as DNA: TGTGCCAGCAGCTTGGCAGGGAGTAGGCATGGCTACACCTTC. It yields the protein CASSLAGSRHGYTF.

This chain links TRBV15 with TRBJ2-1; TRBD1 matches 9 bases. After removal of 7 bases from V and 9 bases from J, the junction contained 16 bases not matched to a gene. The CDR3 has 16 residues. Germline V gene sequence: CDR1 LNHNV, CDR2 YYDKDF (reference sequence). The CDR3 DNA is TGTGCCACCACCCCATTGGGACAGGGATTTATGCTTGAGCAGTTCTTC. Protein product: CATTPLGQGFMLEQFF.

This clonotype was seen only a few times. This rearrangement joins TRBV6-1 to TRBJ2-5, with D tentatively TRBD2 (6 bases). This CDR3 has 17 amino acids. V lost 2 bases, J lost 2 bases, and 18 bases lay in between. Germline V gene sequence: CDR1 MNHNS, CDR2 SASEGT. DNA of the CDR3: TGTGCCAGCAGTGAACTTTTTAGCGGACCCCTTCAAGAGACCCAGTACTTC. Amino acids: CASSELFSGPLQETQYF.

Ten or more counts support this clonotype. This rearrangement joins TRBV7-8 to TRBJ1-2; D is perhaps TRBD1 (5 bases). Trimming removed 10 bases at V and 0 bases at J, with 12 bases between. The CDR3 has 13 amino acids. Germline CDR1 SGHVS, CDR2 FQNEAQ. The DNA of the CDR3 is TGTGCCACCTACGGGGGATCTAACTATGGCTACACCTTC. It translates to CATYGGSNYGYTF.

V gene TRBV15 combines with J gene TRBJ2-3, with unresolved D. V lost 1 base and J lost 0, with 2 bases in between. Germline V CDR1 and CDR2: LNHNV, YYDKDF (reference sequence). This CDR3 region has 13 residues. The CDR3 DNA reads as TGTGCCACCAGCAGAGTTAGCACAGATACGCAGTATTTT. Encoded protein: CATSRVSTDTQYF.

The rearrangement joins TRBV6-5 to TRBJ2-3; D perhaps matches TRBD1 (6 bases). Between the trimmed V and J ends, which lost 2 bases and 0 bases, there was a span of 9 bases. Germline-derived CDR1 and CDR2 are MNHEY and SVGAGI. The CDR3 is 15 amino acids. The CDR3 loop is CASSYEGDSTDTQYF. In DNA form, the CDR3 reads TGTGCCAGCAGTTACGAGGGGGATAGCACAGATACGCAGTATTTT.

This clonotype was observed a few times. The chain links TRBV10-3 to TRBJ1-1, with D perhaps matching TRBD1 (5 bases). Germline V CDR1 and CDR2: ENHRY, SYGVKD. The CDR3 extends over 15 amino acids. V lost 6 bases, J lost 0 bases, and 14 bases lay in between. The CDR3 DNA reads as TGTGCCATCAGGGAATATGACAGCTTGAACACTGAAGCTTTCTTT. It specifies CAIREYDSLNTEAFF.

This clonotype was seen repeatedly, ten times or more. The CDR3 DNA sequence: TGTGCCAGCAGTTCGTGGACAGGGTCCCCCTACGAGCAGTACGTC. Translating gives CASSSWTGSPYEQYV. The V call is TRBV6-2 or TRBV6-3, the J call TRBJ2-7; 8 nucleotides match TRBD1. The CDR3 has 15 amino acids. Germline CDR1 and CDR2: MNHEY and SVGEGT. Unmatched junction bases numbered 7, after V lost 4 bases and J lost 2 bases.

The chain combines TRBV20-1 with TRBJ2-2, with 7 bases matching TRBD2. CDR3 length: 12 residues. Germline V gene data show CDR1 as DFQATT and CDR2 as SNEGSKA (reference sequence). V shed 1 base and J 7 bases; nucleotides not matched to a gene: 0. The CDR3 sequence is CSARGTSGELFF. The CDR3 nucleotides read TGCAGTGCTAGAGGGACTAGCGGGGAGCTGTTTTTT.

This clonotype occurred many times. The rearrangement uses TRBV7-9 and TRBJ2-7, with D perhaps given as TRBD1 or TRBD2 (5 bases each). The CDR3 sequence is 15 residues long. The germline V gene encodes CDR1 SEHNR and CDR2 FQNEAQ (reference sequence). V lost 3 bases and J lost 6, with 18 bases in between. CDR3 sequence reads: CASSFPHRGTAEQYV. The DNA for the CDR3 is TGTGCCAGCAGCTTTCCTCACCGGGGCACAGCCGAGCAGTACGTC.

The genes are TRBV11-2 and TRBJ2-2; no clear D gene. The CDR3 totals 14 residues. V shed 1 base and J shed 5 bases, with 8 bases lying between them. Per the germline V gene, CDR1 is SGHAT and CDR2 is FQNNGV. The CDR3 here is CASSLGTGTGELFF. The CDR3 DNA follows: TGTGCCAGCAGCTTAGGGACCGGGACCGGGGAGCTGTTTTTT.

This clonotype was seen only a few times. The V call is TRBV12-3 or TRBV12-4, the J call TRBJ1-1, with D maybe TRBD1 (5 bases). V shed 3 bases and J shed 6 bases, with 11 bases lying between them. This CDR3 is built from 13 residues. The CDR3 reads CASSFLRGAEAFF. CDR3 sequence (DNA): TGTGCCAGCAGTTTTCTCCGGGGGGCTGAAGCTTTCTTT.